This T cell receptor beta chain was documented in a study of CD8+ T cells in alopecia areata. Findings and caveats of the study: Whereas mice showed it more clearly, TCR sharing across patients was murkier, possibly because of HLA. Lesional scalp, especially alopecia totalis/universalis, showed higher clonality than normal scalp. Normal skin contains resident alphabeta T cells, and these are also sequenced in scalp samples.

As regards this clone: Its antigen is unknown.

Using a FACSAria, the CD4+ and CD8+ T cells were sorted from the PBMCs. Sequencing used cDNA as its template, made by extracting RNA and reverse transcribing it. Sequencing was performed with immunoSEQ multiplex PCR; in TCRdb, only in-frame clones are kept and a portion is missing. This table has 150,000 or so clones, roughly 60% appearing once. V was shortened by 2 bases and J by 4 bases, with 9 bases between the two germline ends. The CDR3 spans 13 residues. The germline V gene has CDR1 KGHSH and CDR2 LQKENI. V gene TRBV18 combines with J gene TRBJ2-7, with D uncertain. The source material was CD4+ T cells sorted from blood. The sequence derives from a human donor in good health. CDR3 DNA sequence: TGTGCCAGCTCACCAGTTTCGGGTTACGAGCAGTACTTC. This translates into CASSPVSGYEQYF.